The 22 T cell receptor beta chains presented below share a single source sample, sequenced in a study of control samples from healthy donors and cancer patients. Sequenced by immunoSEQ multiplex PCR; TCRdb stores in-frame clones only, minus some. The profile shows about 82,000 clones, around nine tenths of them singletons. The sequenced sample consisted of blood. The receptors were sampled from a middle-aged man in good health.

CDR3 protein: CASSEVIFTGELFF. The CDR3 nucleotides are TGTGCCAGCAGTGAAGTGATCTTCACCGGGGAGCTGTTTTTT. The J gene is TRBJ2-2, the V gene TRBV6-1; D call uncertain. This CDR3 region has 14 residues. V gave up 1 base and J gave up 4 bases, with 7 bases separating them. Per germline, CDR1 MNHNS and CDR2 SASEGT.

V gene TRBV5-1 combines with J gene TRBJ2-5; D call uncertain. Germline assignment: CDR1 SGHRS and CDR2 YFSETQ. V was pared by 0 bases and J by 0 bases, with 6 bases between. This CDR3 region has 14 residues. CDR3 in DNA: TGCGCCAGCAGCTTGGGGGGTAACCAAGAGACCCAGTACTTC. Translation gives CASSLGGNQETQYF.

The V call is TRBV9, the J call TRBJ2-3; D uncertain. CDR1 and CDR2 from the germline V gene are SGDLS and YYNGEE. Trimming left V 0 bases short and J 4 bases short, with 12 bases between. The CDR3 sequence is 15 residues long. This CDR3 reads CASSVDHYLSDTQYF. The CDR3 DNA reads TGTGCCAGCAGCGTAGATCACTATCTTTCAGATACGCAGTATTTT.

The CDR3 coding sequence is TGCAGCGTTGAAAAGGCAGTAGGCACTGAAGCTTTCTTT. The encoded protein is CSVEKAVGTEAFF. The gene calls are TRBV29-1 and TRBJ1-1; no definite D call. The CDR3 is 13 residues long. The germline V gene has CDR1 SQVTM and CDR2 ANQGSEA. Trimming shortened V by 2 bases and J by 4 bases, and 11 bases separated the two germline ends.

The chain employs TRBV6-1 and TRBJ1-2; 7 bases are shared with TRBD1. V shed 3 bases, J shed 8 bases, and the junction held 9 bases outside the gene matches. Germline CDR1 and CDR2: MNHNS and SASEGT. The CDR3 is 14 amino acids. DNA for the CDR3: TGTGCCAGCAGTGACGGACAGGAAGGGGGAGGCTACACCTTC. Its translation: CASSDGQEGGGYTF.

CDR3 protein: CASSQDTQNYGYTF. The CDR3 DNA follows: TGCGCCAGCAGCCAAGATACGCAGAACTATGGCTACACCTTC. The chain has TRBV4-3 and TRBJ1-2; no definite D call. Germline loops: CDR1 LGHNA, CDR2 YSLEER. The CDR3 has 14 residues. V was shortened by 0 bases and J by 2 bases, with 7 bases between the two germline ends.

V is TRBV5-1 and J is TRBJ1-2; D remains ambiguous. The V gene's germline CDR1 is SGHRS and CDR2 YFSETQ. CDR3 length equals 13 residues. Trimming took 1 base from V and 0 from J, leaving 4 bases between them. CDR3 protein: CASSLTANYGYTF. Written as DNA, the CDR3 is TGCGCCAGCAGCTTGACAGCTAACTATGGCTACACCTTC.

The V and J genes are TRBV24-1 and TRBJ2-5; D is unresolved. Germline CDR1 is KGHDR and CDR2 is SFDVKD. The CDR3 consists of 14 residues. V lost 6 bases and J 5 bases, leaving 15 bases between the germline ends. DNA of the CDR3: TGTGCCACCAGTTCGCCTGACCGGACGGAGACCCAGTACTTC. Translation gives CATSSPDRTETQYF.

The genes are TRBV5-1 and TRBJ2-3; maybe TRBD1 (6 bases). Trimming took 1 base from V and 3 from J, leaving 9 bases between them. CDR1 is SGHRS, CDR2 YFSETQ, per germline. The CDR3 is 14 residues long. In DNA form, the CDR3 reads TGCGCCAGCAGCTTGCAGGGGCAGACAGATACGCAGTATTTT. As protein: CASSLQGQTDTQYF.

CDR3 residues: CATKEGRGTDTQYF. In DNA form, the CDR3 reads TGTGCCACCAAAGAGGGGCGCGGCACAGATACGCAGTATTTT. The rearrangement links TRBV24-1 to TRBJ2-3; D may correspond to TRBD1 or TRBD2 (5 bases each). Looked up from germline, CDR1 is KGHDR and CDR2 is SFDVKD. This CDR3 spans 14 amino acids. Trimming took off 8 bases at V and 1 base at J, with 12 bases between the two ends.

On this clone: The same CDR3 is also encoded by other DNA sequences in this sample. The chain uses TRBV10-3 and TRBJ1-5; D is ambiguous. CDR3 length: 14 residues. Germline V CDR1 and CDR2: ENHRY, SYGVKD. V shed 4 bases and J shed 4 bases, with 11 bases lying between them. The CDR3 sequence: CAISGTASNQPQHF. The CDR3 DNA sequence: TGTGCCATCAGTGGAACAGCTTCTAATCAGCCCCAGCATTTT.

This chain uses TRBV4-1 with TRBJ1-4; TRBD1 might be the D (5 bases). Germline CDR1 reads MGHRA; CDR2 reads YSYEKL. The CDR3 totals 15 residues. V lost 0 bases and J lost 3, with 8 bases in between. In DNA, the CDR3 is TGCGCCAGCAGCCAAGATTGGGGCCCTAATGAAAAACTGTTTTTT. This sequence encodes CASSQDWGPNEKLFF.

The J gene is TRBJ2-5, the V gene TRBV3-1 (or the pseudogene TRBV3-2), with 11 bases matching TRBD1. From germline, CDR1 is LGHDT and CDR2 YNNKEL (reference sequence). There are 16 residues in the CDR3. V was pared by 4 bases and J by 5 bases, with 9 bases of the junction left unmatched. DNA of the CDR3: TGTGCCAGCAGCCTTGCGGTTGGGACAGGGGGGGAGACCCAGTACTTC. Amino acid sequence: CASSLAVGTGGETQYF.

The chain combines TRBV7-9 with TRBJ1-4; D is perhaps TRBD1 (5 bases). Germline lookup yields CDR1 SEHNR and CDR2 FQNEAQ (reference sequence). V was shortened by 5 bases and J by 4 bases, with 11 bases between the two germline ends. This CDR3 is built from 14 residues. The CDR3 DNA is TGTGCCAGCAGCCCCTTGGGGGATAATGAAAAACTGTTTTTT. Protein product: CASSPLGDNEKLFF.

The chain links TRBV12-3 or TRBV12-4 to TRBJ1-3; no clear D. The V end was cut by 3 bases, the J end by 6 bases, with 6 bases between. The CDR3 is 12 amino acids. CDR3 sequence reads: CASSFRKNTIYF. CDR3 sequence (DNA): TGTGCCAGCAGTTTTAGGAAAAACACCATATATTTT.

V is TRBV7-8 and J is TRBJ1-5; TRBD1 is a possible D gene (5 bases). The V end was cut by 0 bases, the J end by 3 bases, with 15 bases between. CDR1 and CDR2 (germline): SGHVS, FQNEAQ. This CDR3 has 17 residues. CDR3 residues: CASSLAWIGGSNQPQHF. The CDR3 nucleotides read TGTGCCAGCAGCTTAGCGTGGATCGGGGGGTCCAATCAGCCCCAGCATTTT.

CDR3 sequence: CASSQGRSTEAFF. CDR3 bases: TGTGCCAGCAGTCAGGGGAGGTCCACTGAAGCTTTCTTT. The rearrangement links TRBV6-2 or TRBV6-3 to TRBJ1-1; possible D gene TRBD1, 6 bases. The CDR3 contains 13 residues. V was pared by 5 bases and J by 4 bases, with 11 bases between. Germline values: CDR1 MNHEY, CDR2 SVGEGT.

This clone was seen a handful of times. The V gene is TRBV12-3 or TRBV12-4, the J gene TRBJ1-5, with no clear D. The CDR3 length is 12 residues. The ends were cut back, 6 bases at V and 9 bases at J, with 12 bases in the middle. CDR3 in DNA: TGTGCCAGCAGCGCTACCCCGTGGCCCCAGCATTTT. Translation: CASSATPWPQHF.

This clone has just a few counts. V usage is TRBV7-8 and J usage is TRBJ1-3; the match to TRBD1 covers 8 bases. This CDR3 is built from 17 residues. CDR1 SGHVS and CDR2 FQNEAQ come from the germline V gene. Trimming cost V 4 bases and J 4 bases; bases outside gene matches: 12. The DNA of the CDR3 is TGTGCCAGCAGCTCAGGACAGGGCCACGGTTCCGGAAACACCATATATTTT. This sequence encodes CASSSGQGHGSGNTIYF.

The chain recombines TRBV7-9 with TRBJ2-2, with D uncertain. Germline loops: CDR1 SEHNR, CDR2 FQNEAQ (reference sequence). V gave up 3 bases and J gave up 3 bases, with 8 bases separating them. This CDR3 has 14 amino acids. Here the CDR3 DNA reads TGTGCCAGCAGCTTCTCCAGGCACACCGGGGAGCTGTTTTTT. It encodes CASSFSRHTGELFF.

The V gene is TRBV5-1, the J gene TRBJ2-5, with TRBD1 matching over 7 bases. V was clipped by 4 bases and J by 2 bases; unmatched bases: 11. Germline V gene sequence: CDR1 SGHRS, CDR2 YFSETQ. The CDR3 covers 16 residues. CDR3 sequence (DNA): TGCGCCAGCAGCCCCCTCACTCCGGGACAGCAAGAGACCCAGTACTTC. Encoded protein: CASSPLTPGQQETQYF.

The chain employs TRBV12-3 or TRBV12-4 and TRBJ1-1, with no clear D. V was shortened by 6 bases and J by 2 bases, with 10 bases between the two germline ends. This CDR3 region has 13 residues. In DNA form, the CDR3 reads TGTGCCAGCAGCGGACGGAAAAACACTGAAGCTTTCTTT. Protein: CASSGRKNTEAFF.